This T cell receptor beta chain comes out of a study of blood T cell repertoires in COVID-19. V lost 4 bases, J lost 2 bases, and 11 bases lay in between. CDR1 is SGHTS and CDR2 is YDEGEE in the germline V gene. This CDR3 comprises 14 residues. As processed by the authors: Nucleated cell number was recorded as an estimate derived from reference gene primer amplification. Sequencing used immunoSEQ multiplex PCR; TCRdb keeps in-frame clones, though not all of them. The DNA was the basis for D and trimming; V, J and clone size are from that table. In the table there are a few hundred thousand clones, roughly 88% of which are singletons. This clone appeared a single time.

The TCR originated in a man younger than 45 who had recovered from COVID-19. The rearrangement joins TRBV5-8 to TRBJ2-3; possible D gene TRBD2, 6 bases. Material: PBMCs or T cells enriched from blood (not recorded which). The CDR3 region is CASSRGVITDTQYF. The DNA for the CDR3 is TGTGCCAGCAGCCGCGGGGTAATCACAGATACGCAGTATTTT. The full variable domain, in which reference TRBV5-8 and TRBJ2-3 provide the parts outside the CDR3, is EAGVTQSPTHLIKTRGQQATLRCSPISGHTSVYWYQQALGLGLQFLLWYDEGEERNRGNFPPRFSGRQFPNYSSELNVNALELEDSALYLCASSRGVITDTQYFGPGTRLTVL.